These 26 T cell receptor beta chains were sequenced from one sample in a study of blood T cell repertoires in COVID-19. Clones were sequenced by immunoSEQ multiplex PCR, and TCRdb holds only the in-frame ones, with some missing. The data hold fewer than 450,000 clones, with roughly 87% observed a single time. Sequenced input: PBMCs or T cells enriched from blood (not recorded which). Receptor source: a man aged 18 to 30 who had recovered from COVID-19.

The gene calls are TRBV12-3 or TRBV12-4 and TRBJ1-1; D gene unclear. The ends were cut back, 4 bases at V and 0 bases at J, with 6 bases in the middle. This CDR3 contains 13 residues. The CDR3 DNA follows: TGTGCCAGCAGTTCCCAGATGAACACTGAAGCTTTCTTT. Its translation: CASSSQMNTEAFF.

This clone was seen more than once but under ten times. This rearrangement joins TRBV2 to TRBJ2-7; D unclear. The V end lost 6 bases, the J end lost 3 bases, and 18 bases lay between the germline ends. The CDR3 runs to 15 residues. Germline V CDR1 and CDR2: SNHLY, FYNNEI. This chain's CDR3 is CASSAAGLVSYEQYF. CDR3 in DNA: TGTGCCAGCAGCGCCGCCGGGTTGGTGAGCTACGAGCAGTACTTC.

The V gene is TRBV6-4, the J gene TRBJ2-1; 8 positions agree with TRBD1. CDR1 MRHNA and CDR2 SNTAGT come from the germline V gene. V dropped 6 bases and J dropped 15; count of bases not matched to a gene: 10. The CDR3 sequence is 12 residues long. The CDR3 region is CASRTGDPIGFF. The CDR3 DNA follows: TGTGCCAGCAGGACAGGGGACCCTATTGGGTTCTTC.

V gene TRBV19 combines with J gene TRBJ2-3; D possibly corresponds to TRBD2 (6 bases). CDR3 length: 13 residues. Germline V gives CDR1 LNHDA, CDR2 SQIVND (reference sequence). With 8 bases removed from V and 0 bases from J, the gap between germline ends came to 9 bases. DNA of the CDR3: TGTGCCAGTGTCGGGACTAGCACAGATACGCAGTATTTT. Amino acids: CASVGTSTDTQYF.

The chain uses TRBV13 and TRBJ1-2; D unresolved. This CDR3 is 15 amino acids long. CDR1 is PRHDT and CDR2 is FYEKMQ in the germline V gene (reference sequence). Trimming shortened V by 0 bases and J by 5 bases, and 13 bases separated the two germline ends. The CDR3 region is CASSLGERRWYGYTF. The CDR3 DNA sequence: TGTGCCAGCAGCTTAGGGGAAAGGAGGTGGTATGGCTACACCTTC.

The V and J genes are TRBV4-1 and TRBJ2-3; D call uncertain. Germline CDR1 reads MGHRA; CDR2 reads YSYEKL. Trimming removed 4 bases at V and 6 bases at J, with 11 bases between. CDR3 size: 13 residues. CDR3 amino acids: CASSLGNGDTQYF. The CDR3, as DNA: TGCGCCAGCAGCCTCGGAAACGGGGATACGCAGTATTTT.

The V and J genes are TRBV7-8 and TRBJ1-5, with D possibly TRBD1 on 5 matching bases. The length of the CDR3 is 14 residues. V was pared by 6 bases and J by 6 bases, with 15 bases between. Germline CDR1 reads SGHVS; CDR2 reads FQNEAQ. CDR3 sequence: CASSSAGGSQPQHF. CDR3 coding DNA: TGTGCCAGCAGTTCAGCCGGGGGTTCTCAGCCCCAGCATTTT. The full variable domain, its missing parts supplied by reference TRBV7-8 and TRBJ1-5, is GAGVSQSPRYKVAKRGQDVALRCDPISGHVSLFWYQQALGQGPEFLTYFQNEAQLDKSGLPSDRFFAERPEGSVSTLKIQRTQQEDSAVYLCASSSAGGSQPQHFGDGTRLSIL.

This chain joins TRBV4-2 and TRBJ2-7, with 9 bases fitting TRBD2. With V trimmed by 4 bases and J by 4 bases, 11 bases remained unmatched. Germline V gene sequence: CDR1 LGHNA, CDR2 YNFKEQ. The CDR3 has 16 amino acids. CDR3 bases: TGTGCCAGCAGCCCCGAGGGGCGGGAGGGCCGGTACGAGCAGTACTTC. It encodes CASSPEGREGRYEQYF.

Details on this clone: One end of the junction does not line up with germline, which may come from a read error. This chain links TRBV20-1 with TRBJ1-1; D uncertain. Germline V CDR1 and CDR2: DFQATT, SNEGSKA (reference sequence). CDR3 length: 10 residues. CDR3 residues: CSVRQAKAFF. In nucleotides, the CDR3 is TGCAGTGTTAGACAAGCAAAAGCTTTCTTT.

The chain links TRBV4-1 to TRBJ2-7, with D hard to call. V was cut by 0 bases and J by 0 bases, with 12 bases left in between. Germline CDR1 is MGHRA and CDR2 is YSYEKL. The CDR3 runs 16 residues. CDR3 coding DNA: TGCGCCAGCAGCCAAGATTTGCGGAGAAGCTCCTACGAGCAGTACTTC. Its protein is CASSQDLRRSSYEQYF.

The CDR3 reads CASTGLIDEQFF. The CDR3 DNA reads TGTGCCAGCACAGGGCTGATCGATGAGCAGTTCTTC. The V gene is TRBV12-3 or TRBV12-4, the J gene TRBJ2-1, with D possibly being TRBD1 (5 bases). The CDR3 length is 12 residues. V lost 7 bases to trimming and J lost 8 bases, with 12 bases between them.

The chain uses TRBV13 and TRBJ2-5; 9 bases are a match to TRBD2. Trimming took 4 bases from V and 5 from J; bases not matched to a gene: 11. Germline-derived CDR1 and CDR2 are PRHDT and FYEKMQ (reference sequence). The length of the CDR3 is 16 residues. CDR3 nucleotides: TGTGCCAGCAGCTCCTGGAGTAGCGGGGGCCAGGAGACCCAGTACTTC. This encodes CASSSWSSGGQETQYF.

CDR3 region: CASSELAGSPGELFF. The CDR3 nucleotides are TGTGCCAGCAGTGAACTAGCGGGGTCACCCGGGGAGCTGTTTTTT. The chain combines TRBV6-1 with TRBJ2-2, with TRBD2 matching over 9 bases. Germline loops: CDR1 MNHNS, CDR2 SASEGT. J was trimmed by 6 bases and V by 2 bases; bases with no gene match: 4. The CDR3 contains 15 residues.

V usage is TRBV10-3 and J usage is TRBJ1-5; TRBD1 might be the D (5 bases). The CDR3 runs 16 residues. CDR1 ENHRY and CDR2 SYGVKD come from the germline V gene. The ends were cut back, 8 bases at V and 0 bases at J, with 17 bases in the middle. CDR3 sequence reads: CAIGSRGGSSNQPQHF. For the CDR3, the DNA is TGTGCCATCGGATCTCGGGGGGGGAGTAGCAATCAGCCCCAGCATTTT.

The V call is TRBV5-5, the J call TRBJ2-1, with D perhaps matching TRBD1 (6 bases). The V gene's germline CDR1 is SGHKS and CDR2 YYEKEE (reference sequence). V was trimmed by 2 bases and J by 7 bases, leaving 7 bases between them. The CDR3 length is 12 residues. CDR3: CASSLTGNEQFF. The CDR3 DNA reads TGTGCCAGCAGCTTAACAGGGAATGAGCAGTTCTTC.

This chain connects TRBV24-1 to TRBJ2-1, with TRBD1 matching over 8 bases. Per germline, CDR1 KGHDR and CDR2 SFDVKD. The CDR3 is 15 residues long. The V gene end was trimmed by 0 bases and the J gene end by 8 bases; junction bases not matched to a gene: 5. The CDR3 DNA is TGTGCCACCAGTGATTTGCGAGGACAGGGTTATGAGCAGTTCTTC. Translated, it gives CATSDLRGQGYEQFF.

This clone was found once. The chain employs TRBV6-2 or TRBV6-3 and TRBJ1-3; TRBD1 matches at 9 bases. CDR3 length equals 14 residues. Trimming at V came to 6 bases and at J to 3 bases, leaving 3 bases not matched to a gene. CDR1 is MNHEY, CDR2 SVGEGT, per germline. CDR3 loop: CASSLDRGGNTIYF. CDR3 DNA sequence: TGTGCCAGCAGCCTGGACAGGGGTGGAAACACCATATATTTT.

This clone was seen a few times. This rearrangement joins TRBV13 to TRBJ2-1; 9 nucleotides align to TRBD2. V lost 1 base, J lost 1 base, and 2 bases stayed unmatched. Germline CDR1 reads PRHDT; CDR2 reads FYEKMQ (reference sequence). CDR3 length: 16 amino acids. The CDR3 is CASSLVREGSYNEQFF. The CDR3 DNA reads TGTGCCAGCAGCTTAGTGCGGGAGGGATCCTACAATGAGCAGTTCTTC.

V usage is TRBV5-1 and J usage is TRBJ2-1; D might be TRBD2 (6 bases). The CDR3 covers 15 residues. Trimming stripped 6 bases from V and 8 bases from J, with 21 bases between. Germline V gene lookup returns CDR1 SGHRS and CDR2 YFSETQ. The CDR3, as DNA: TGCGCCAGCAATACGGCGGGACTTAAAAGGCATGAGCAGTTCTTC. Translated, it gives CASNTAGLKRHEQFF.

The CDR3 region has the DNA TGCGCCAGCAGTCACCGGGAGGACACCGGGGAGCTGTTTTTT. It yields the protein CASSHREDTGELFF. J is TRBJ2-2 and V is TRBV5-1; 7 bases align to TRBD2. The CDR3 runs 14 residues. After removal of 5 bases from V and 3 bases from J, the junction contained 4 bases not matched to a gene. CDR1 and CDR2 from the germline V gene are SGHRS and YFSETQ.

This clone was observed a handful of times. CDR3 in amino acids: CASSFPQGGYGYTF. In DNA form, the CDR3 reads TGTGCCAGCAGCTTCCCTCAGGGTGGTTATGGCTACACCTTC. This chain uses TRBV11-3 with TRBJ1-2, with TRBD1 as a possible D gene (5 bases). V was shortened by 3 bases and J by 5 bases, with 13 bases between the two germline ends. Germline V gives CDR1 SGHNT, CDR2 YENEEA. This CDR3 spans 14 amino acids.

The table lists this clone with a count of one. CDR3 bases: TGTGCCAGCAGTTTCCGTCAGGACTTTGAAGCTTTCTTT. Amino acids: CASSFRQDFEAFF. V usage is TRBV12-3 or TRBV12-4 and J usage is TRBJ1-1; D remains unclear. CDR3 size: 13 residues. V was cut by 3 bases and J by 7 bases, with 12 bases left in between.

V and J are TRBV13 and TRBJ1-4; 9 bases are shared with TRBD1. The CDR3 loop spans 15 amino acids. V was clipped by 0 bases and J by 5 bases; unmatched bases: 1. The germline CDR1 and CDR2 sequences are PRHDT and FYEKMQ (reference sequence). CDR3 nucleotide sequence: TGTGCCAGCAGCTTAGGAGACAGGGGGAATGAAAAACTGTTTTTT. Protein product: CASSLGDRGNEKLFF.

The rearrangement joins TRBV14 to TRBJ2-7, with 7 bases identical to TRBD1. With 4 bases clipped from V and 2 bases from J, the junction kept 8 bases outside the gene matches. The germline V gene has CDR1 SGHDN and CDR2 FVKESK. The CDR3 is made up of 15 amino acids. The CDR3 sequence is CASSPGGQRPYEQYF. Written as DNA, the CDR3 is TGTGCCAGCAGCCCAGGGGGACAGCGCCCCTACGAGCAGTACTTC.

The chain recombines TRBV10-3 with TRBJ1-5; no clear D gene. The CDR3 spans 12 residues. V was shortened by 8 bases and J by 6 bases, with 11 bases between the two germline ends. Per germline, CDR1 ENHRY and CDR2 SYGVKD. DNA of the CDR3: TGTGCCATCGGAAGGGAGAGTCAGCCCCAGCATTTT. Amino acid sequence: CAIGRESQPQHF.

The gene calls are TRBV19 and TRBJ1-1, with no clear D. The CDR3 spans 12 residues. Germline V gene sequence: CDR1 LNHDA, CDR2 SQIVND (reference sequence). V lost 2 bases, J lost 4 bases, and 5 bases lay in between. The CDR3 DNA reads TGTGCCAGTAGTATAATCGGCACTGAAGCTTTCTTT. It yields the protein CASSIIGTEAFF.